This entry describes one T cell receptor (beta chain). This clonotype was detected ten times or more. This receptor's antigen is unknown. Per-base quality was not reported, and no clone a single base away is much larger than it. In the ophthalmopathy patients, disease was moderately to severely active, with a Clinical Activity Score of 3 or more, a NOSPECS grade of 4 or more, and a duration of less than 3 months. Any patient with an uncontrolled infection, another autoimmune disease, pregnancy or lactation was excluded. Clinical symptoms, serum thyroxine and TRAb, thyroid ultrasound, and orbital computed tomography formed the basis for the diagnoses. PBMCs were isolated from about 9.1 ml of fresh peripheral blood by Ficoll-Paque density gradient centrifugation. Trizol reagent was used to extract total RNA, and RNA quality was then checked on an Agilent 2100 Bioanalyzer. The data belong to a study of T cells in Graves' hyperthyroidism and ophthalmopathy (dated by TCRdb to about 2019). Turning to the overall study: Peripheral blood was collected at initial diagnosis, before any treatment. A discovery cohort of about a hundred patients, 43 with Graves' ophthalmopathy and approximately 55 with stable Graves' hyperthyroidism, was used to find distinguishing TCR V-J signatures. Whether ophthalmopathy could be predicted prospectively was tested in an independent validation cohort made up of 18 hyperthyroidism patients plus 17 patients who later progressed to ophthalmopathy. The 80 to 100 discovery patients were randomly divided into training and test sets at a 7:3 ratio. Thyroid tissue and blood T-cell repertoires from over 5 Graves' hyperthyroidism patients were also compared in the study. Following sampling, methimazole starting at 30 mg daily was given to hyperthyroidism patients, and high-dose intravenous methylprednisolone was given to ophthalmopathy patients. The paper reports TCR Vbeta CDR3 sequencing of roughly 140 peripheral blood samples: 43 ophthalmopathy, around 80 hyperthyroidism and 17 progressor patients.

General conclusions and limits of the study: Sample size was not statistically predetermined, and investigators were not blinded to group allocation. In cross-validation, a model built on a 13 V-J signature told ophthalmopathy apart from stable hyperthyroidism with 87.88% sensitivity and roughly 83% specificity, and in testing the same model reached 80%/75%. In validation, the model predicted progression to ophthalmopathy a median of around six months before onset, with roughly 68% sensitivity and 72.22% specificity. Blood samples also contained most of the expanded thyroid clonotypes (frequency above 0.001), which suggests that blood repertoires may reflect thyroid immune responses.

Trimming takes 0 bases from V and 2 bases from J, and the germline ends sit 19 bases apart. The CDR1 and CDR2 encoded by the germline V gene are SGHRS and YFSETQ. Including cysteine and phenylalanine, the CDR3 has 18 amino acids. The sequence is cut down to CDR3 DNA, 54 bases in frame from base 1. Amplification of TCR beta CDR3 regions was carried out from RNA transcripts. A first-round RT-PCR of the TCR CDR3 used the HTBI primer set with the Qiagen OneStep RT-PCR kit. A second multiplex PCR round built the libraries, followed by size selection and purification. Sequencing of the libraries was done on an Illumina HiSeq2000 using paired-end 100 bp reads. In the paper's pipeline: SOAPnuke was used to process the raw data, throwing out any read that contained adapters or uncalled bases, had a mean Phred below 15, or lacked an exact constant-primer or identifier match. COPE v1.2.5 was used to merge high-quality paired reads, and clonotypes were defined as unique nucleotide sequences. MiTCR v1.1 was used to align the clonotypes against IMGT TRBV, TRBD and TRBJ reference segments. The analysis was restricted to V-J combinations with a frequency above 0.0001, which together covered roughly 99% of the repertoires. The TCS score was defined as F50 (clonal expansion) divided by E x V (chaos), with BLOSUM62-based TCRdist calculated between CDR3 peptides within each V-J. Welch's t-statistics and random forest reduced roughly 540 V-J features to around 14, which were used in a naive Bayes classifier (R e1071). The public reads were reanalyzed by TCRdb: fastp trimming at Q25, MiXCR alignment, in-frame beta chains only. Every distinct CDR3 protein forms one entry, paired with its most common genes and DNA. What appears here as the V and J calls and clone size reflects TCRdb's work, not the paper's. The sample table shows 360,000 or so distinct CDR3 sequences, and 13% to 15% are seen once. Approximately 20% of the sample is held by the ten biggest clonotypes.

The chain couples TRBV5-1 to TRBJ2-3; a tentative D call is TRBD2 (5 bases match). Source material: blood. The source is a woman aged 55-70 years with Graves' ophthalmopathy. The encoded CDR3 is CASSLEGRSGINTDTQYF. In nucleotide form, the sequence is TGCGCCAGCAGCTTGGAGGGCCGATCCGGGATAAACACAGATACGCAGTATTTT. Where the CDR3 stops, the reference TRBV5-1 and TRBJ2-3 genes take over; the full variable domain is KAGVTQTPRYLIKTRGQQVTLSCSPISGHRSVSWYQQTPGQGLQFLFEYFSETQRNKGNFPGRFSGRQFSNSRSEMNVSTLELGDSALYLCASSLEGRSGINTDTQYFGPGTRLTVL.